This entry is about one T cell receptor beta chain. CDR3 length: 16 amino acids. Trimming cost V 5 bases and J 4 bases, with 20 bases left between them. Germline assignment: CDR1 MNHEY and CDR2 SMNVEV (reference sequence). The data stem from a study of shared clonotypes between healthy human individuals. Looking at the study overall: Per donor, CD8 memory used one plate, CD8 naive used two, CD4 memory used three and CD4 naive used three.

Using immunoSEQ multiplex PCR, the repertoire was profiled, and TCRdb retains in-frame clones only, with some absent. This sample yields 500,000 to 550,000 clones, of which 95% to 97% are seen a single time; approximately 0.067% belongs to the top ten. Sequenced input: naive CD4+ T cells sorted from blood. Subset indicated: CD45RA+ positively selected. This receptor was identified in a woman aged 25 to 39 in good health. J is TRBJ1-1 and V is TRBV27, with D possibly TRBD1 on 6 matching bases. CDR3 amino acids: CASSPWGRLQGTEAFF. The CDR3 DNA is TGTGCCAGCAGTCCCTGGGGGCGGCTCCAGGGCACTGAAGCTTTCTTT.